Sequencing of this TCR beta chain was carried out in a study of T cells after yellow fever vaccination. This clonotype was found many times. The antigen remains undetermined. The germline CDR1 and CDR2 sequences are SQVTM and ANQGSEA. V was pared by 6 bases and J by 5 bases, with 13 bases between. The CDR3 extends over 12 amino acids. General study points: Abundant bulk-population clonotypes could contaminate the FACS-sorted repertoires. The booster response re-showed most primary clones: about 96% CD4, approximately 86% CD8. Peak timing came faster in the weaker secondary response, day 5 versus 15.

TCRdb fed the 5' RACE reads into MiXCR, producing one record per CDR3 protein. The sample has about 320,000 distinct CDR3 sequences; approximately 4.5% are singletons. The rearrangement uses TRBV29-1 and TRBJ2-5; D is ambiguous. This receptor was identified in a young man who received the YFV17D yellow fever vaccine. Sequences were derived from PBMCs, sampled 15 days after the yellow fever booster vaccination. CDR3 in DNA: TGCAGCGTGGCCACCCCCTGGGAGACCCAGTACTTC. This gives the protein CSVATPWETQYF.